The 20 T cell receptor beta chains reported below all come from one sample, sequenced in a study of blood T cell repertoires in COVID-19. The repertoire was sequenced with immunoSEQ multiplex PCR; TCRdb's copy has only in-frame clones and lacks some. The sample yields 200,000 to 300,000 clones, approximately 80% seen once. Sequenced: peripheral blood. The receptors were gathered from a man in his 60s with acute or convalescent COVID-19.

Remarks on this clone: The junction and the germline gene differ at one end; a read error may be behind it. The gene calls are TRBV2 and TRBJ1-2; a possible D gene is TRBD1 (5 bases). The CDR3 sequence is 12 residues long. In germline, CDR1 is SNHLY, CDR2 FYNNEI. The CDR3 nucleotides read TGTGCCAGCAGTGAGACAGCCTATCGCTACACCTTC. Its translation: CASSETAYRYTF.

This chain uses TRBV5-4 with TRBJ1-3; D might be TRBD1 (6 bases). The V end lost 4 bases, the J end lost 3 bases, and 11 bases lay between the germline ends. The CDR3 loop spans 14 amino acids. CDR1 SGHNT and CDR2 YYREEE come from the germline V gene (reference sequence). The DNA for the CDR3 is TGTGCCAGCAGCGGACCGGACAGTGGAAACACCATATATTTT. Its protein product is CASSGPDSGNTIYF.

The chain links TRBV7-2 to TRBJ2-7; 8 positions agree with TRBD2. This CDR3 is 14 amino acids long. V was clipped by 4 bases and J by 2 bases; unmatched bases: 4. CDR1 and CDR2 from the germline V gene are SGHTA and FQGNSA. The CDR3 here is CASSSGGSPYEQYF. The CDR3 DNA reads as TGTGCCAGCAGCTCGGGAGGGAGCCCCTACGAGCAGTACTTC.

V is TRBV6-5 and J is TRBJ2-1; a weak D match, TRBD1 (6 bases). Germline V CDR1 and CDR2: MNHEY, SVGAGI. The CDR3 length is 14 residues. Trimming removed 6 bases from V and 6 bases from J, with 15 bases in between. In DNA, the CDR3 is TGTGCCAGCAGCCTTTTGGCAGGGGCCAATGAGCAGTTCTTC. Residues: CASSLLAGANEQFF.

This chain uses TRBV18 with TRBJ2-2; 7 bases fit TRBD1. V lost 6 bases and J lost 4; bases outside the gene matches: 8. Germline CDR1 is KGHSH and CDR2 is LQKENI. The CDR3 contains 15 residues. CDR3 loop: CASSPTGVRTGELFF. CDR3 sequence (DNA): TGTGCCAGCTCGCCCACAGGGGTCCGCACCGGGGAGCTGTTTTTT.

The rearrangement links TRBV2 to TRBJ2-3, with 12 nucleotides matching TRBD2. Germline CDR1 SNHLY, CDR2 FYNNEI. Germline trimming cut 10 bases from V and 1 base from J; bases unmatched to any gene: 3. This CDR3 region has 14 residues. The CDR3 loop reads CATRLAGGTDTQYF. CDR3 nucleotide sequence: TGTGCCACCAGACTAGCGGGGGGCACAGATACGCAGTATTTT.

As to this clone: Other nucleotide sequences from this sample produce the same CDR3. V gene TRBV9 combines with J gene TRBJ1-4; possible D gene TRBD1, 6 bases. CDR1 SGDLS and CDR2 YYNGEE come from the germline V gene. Trimming pared 0 bases from V and 8 bases from J, leaving 11 bases between. The CDR3 runs 14 residues. The CDR3 DNA follows: TGTGCCAGCAGCGTAGTGGGGCAGGGGGAAAAACTGTTTTTT. Amino acids: CASSVVGQGEKLFF.

This clone was picked up a small number of times. The chain couples TRBV2 to TRBJ1-2; no reliable D call. V was clipped by 7 bases and J by 1 base, with 7 bases between them. CDR3 length equals 12 residues. In germline, CDR1 is SNHLY, CDR2 FYNNEI. The CDR3 nucleotides are TGTGCCAGCACTTTTAATAACTATGGCTACACCTTC. Residues: CASTFNNYGYTF. The entire variable domain, with the rest obtained from reference TRBV2 and TRBJ1-2, is as follows: EPEVTQTPSHQVTQMGQEVILRCVPISNHLYFYWYRQILGQKVEFLVSFYNNEISEKSEIFDDQFSVERPDGSNFTLKIRSTKLEDSAMYFCASTFNNYGYTFGSGTRLTVV.

The rearrangement uses TRBV19 and TRBJ2-5; D not certain. The V and J ends lost 5 bases and 3 bases respectively, with 10 bases between them. The CDR3 is 13 amino acids. CDR1 LNHDA and CDR2 SQIVND come from the germline V gene (reference sequence). The CDR3, as DNA: TGTGCCAGTAGTGTACAAGTTAAAGAGACCCAGTACTTC. This sequence encodes CASSVQVKETQYF.

V usage is TRBV11-3 and J usage is TRBJ2-1; perhaps TRBD1 as D (7 bases). The germline V gene encodes CDR1 SGHNT and CDR2 YENEEA. This CDR3 comprises 15 residues. Trimming left V 3 bases short and J 6 bases short, with 15 bases between. In DNA, the CDR3 is TGTGCCAGCAGCTTTCGGAGGGGGCAAGGCAATGAGCAGTTCTTC. This sequence encodes CASSFRRGQGNEQFF. Full variable domain (outside the CDR3, taken from reference TRBV11-3 and TRBJ2-1): EAGVVQSPRYKIIEKKQPVAFWCNPISGHNTLYWYLQNLGQGPELLIRYENEEAVDDSQLPKDRFSAERLKGVDSTLKIQPAELGDSAVYLCASSFRRGQGNEQFFGPGTRLTVL.

This chain links TRBV2 with TRBJ1-4; 7 bases line up with TRBD1. The CDR3 loop spans 14 amino acids. The germline gives CDR1 SNHLY, CDR2 FYNNEI. J gave up 8 bases and V 6 bases, and 9 bases lay outside the gene matches. The CDR3 DNA reads as TGTGCCAGCAGGGGAAGACAGGGAACCGAAAAACTGTTTTTT. This translates into CASRGRQGTEKLFF.

The chain carries TRBV10-3 and TRBJ2-2; the match to TRBD1 covers 7 bases. V was clipped by 4 bases and J by 0 bases; unmatched bases: 5. The V gene's germline CDR1 is ENHRY and CDR2 SYGVKD. The CDR3 covers 16 residues. This chain's CDR3 is CAISGGTAPNTGELFF. CDR3 nucleotides: TGTGCCATCAGTGGGGGGACAGCCCCGAACACCGGGGAGCTGTTTTTT.

This sequence joins TRBV4-1 and TRBJ2-7, with 8 bases aligning to TRBD2. The CDR3 runs to 19 residues. Germline values: CDR1 MGHRA, CDR2 YSYEKL. With 4 bases clipped from V and 3 bases from J, the junction kept 20 bases outside the gene matches. CDR3: CASSRLPGLGSEKNYEQYF. DNA for the CDR3: TGCGCCAGCAGCCGCTTACCGGGACTAGGATCCGAAAAGAACTACGAGCAGTACTTC.

The chain carries TRBV7-8 and TRBJ2-7, with D possibly being TRBD1 (5 bases). Germline V gene data show CDR1 as SGHVS and CDR2 as FQNEAQ. This CDR3 is 16 amino acids long. V shed 3 bases and J shed 3 bases, with 18 bases lying between them. The CDR3 sequence is CASSFGSGRELYEQYF. DNA of the CDR3: TGTGCCAGCAGCTTCGGCTCTGGCAGGGAACTCTACGAGCAGTACTTC.

The chain carries TRBV5-1 and TRBJ2-2, with 9 bases fitting TRBD2. Germline-derived CDR1 and CDR2 are SGHRS and YFSETQ. Trimming cost V 4 bases and J 3 bases; bases outside gene matches: 4. This CDR3 contains 15 residues. The CDR3 sequence is CASSPGLAYTGELFF. DNA for the CDR3: TGCGCCAGCAGCCCGGGACTAGCCTACACCGGGGAGCTGTTTTTT.

V gene TRBV27 combines with J gene TRBJ2-1, with TRBD2 matching 14 bases. Trimming removed 3 bases from V and 6 bases from J; junction bases left unmatched: 1. Germline-derived CDR1 and CDR2 are MNHEY and SMNVEV (reference sequence). The CDR3 loop spans 15 amino acids. The CDR3 DNA reads as TGTGCCAGCAGTTTCGGGACTAGCGGGAGCAATGAGCAGTTCTTC. This encodes CASSFGTSGSNEQFF.

This chain uses TRBV5-6 with TRBJ2-7, with D hard to call. CDR3 length: 14 residues. V gave up 0 bases and J gave up 3 bases, with 10 bases separating them. Germline values: CDR1 SGHDT, CDR2 YYEEEE. The CDR3 reads CASSLVSSDYEQYF. The DNA of the CDR3 is TGTGCCAGCAGCTTGGTTTCTAGTGACTACGAGCAGTACTTC.

The chain couples TRBV28 to TRBJ2-7; D gene ambiguous. The CDR3 contains 12 residues. Germline V CDR1 and CDR2: MDHEN, SYDVKM. V was clipped by 2 bases and J by 3 bases, with 5 bases between them. CDR3 DNA sequence: TGTGCCAGCAGTTTAAACAGCTACGAGCAGTACTTC. Residues: CASSLNSYEQYF. Full variable domain (remainder filled in from reference TRBV28 and TRBJ2-7): DVKVTQSSRYLVKRTGEKVFLECVQDMDHENMFWYRQDPGLGLRLIYFSYDVKMKEKGDIPEGYSVSREKKERFSLILESASTNQTSMYLCASSLNSYEQYFGPGTRLTVT.

In its sample, this clone was seen a few times. The gene calls are TRBV19 and TRBJ2-7; the match to TRBD2 covers 8 bases. Germline CDR1 is LNHDA and CDR2 is SQIVND (reference sequence). The CDR3 runs 14 residues. Unmatched junction bases numbered 6, after V lost 2 bases and J lost 6 bases. Here the CDR3 reads CASSIREGMGEQYF. Written as DNA, the CDR3 is TGTGCCAGTAGTATACGGGAGGGGATGGGCGAGCAGTACTTC.

The gene calls are TRBV7-9 and TRBJ2-3; D perhaps matches TRBD1 (6 bases). Germline V gene sequence: CDR1 SEHNR, CDR2 FQNEAQ (reference sequence). This CDR3 has 16 amino acids. V lost 3 bases and J 2 bases, leaving 15 bases between the germline ends. The CDR3 DNA reads as TGTGCCAGCAGCTTCCTCGCAGGGGCGTCCACAGATACGCAGTATTTT. It specifies CASSFLAGASTDTQYF.